This record looks at one TCR beta chain sequence and its context. The antigen is unknown. This sample was taken from a study of CXCR3-negative and CXCR3-positive naive CD8 T cells. Study conclusions and caveats: Naive cells with CXCR3 showed TRB CDR3s that were more hydrophobic than those in CXCR3-negative naive cells.

It was by 5' RACE with UMI labels that the TRB cDNA libraries were prepared. From its re-call of the 5' RACE reads, TCRdb lists each CDR3 protein once, without DNA. This sample's clone table lists roughly 80,000 distinct CDR3 sequences. Germline loops: CDR1 MNHNY, CDR2 SVGAGI (reference sequence). This CDR3 comprises 14 residues. J is TRBJ2-7 and V is TRBV6-6; TCRdb reports TRBD1, a call that lacks DNA to check it against. Material: naive CXCR3+ CD8+ T cells from blood. Indicated subset: CD45RO-CCR7+CD27+CD95- naive CD8+ T cells expressing CXCR3 (TNR3+). The clonotype was recovered from a human donor in good health. Some clones in this sample may be carry-over from other donors' samples. CDR3 residues: CASSPRGTNYEQYF.